This TCR beta chain stems from a study of blood T cell repertoires in COVID-19. As handled by the study authors: Using reference gene primer amplification, nucleated cell counts were estimated. Clones were read by immunoSEQ multiplex PCR, and TCRdb kept only the in-frame ones, dropping some. V, J and clone size reflect that table, while D and trimming were determined from the DNA. The data contain about 190,000 clones, 70% to 85% of them singletons. The CDR3 extends over 11 amino acids. V lost 4 bases and J lost 5, with 2 bases in between. Sequencing used peripheral blood. This chain connects TRBV12-3 or TRBV12-4 to TRBJ2-2, with D uncertain. This receptor was identified in a man aged 45 to 65 who had recovered from COVID-19. CDR3 nucleotide sequence: TGTGCCAGCAGTTCGACCGGGGAGCTGTTTTTT. Protein product: CASSSTGELFF.